The 31 T cell receptor beta chains below come from one sample, sequenced in a study of post-analysis software for immune sequencing data (dated by TCRdb to about 2015). The research as a whole found: Patients showed significantly higher frequencies than controls for five TRBV segments, among them TRBV5-6, TRBV5-1 and TRBV20-1.

These TCRs are of unknown antigen specificity. The protocol used for the library was PCR. This sample was sequenced with an Illumina HiSeq 2500. To reduce PCR and sequencing biases, unique molecular identifiers were built into the TCR beta cDNA libraries. The public reads were quality trimmed at Q25 with fastp and then assembled into clones with MiXCR by TCRdb, keeping productive beta chains. Records with the same CDR3 protein are collapsed into one entry carrying the most frequent genes and DNA. Here the sample has hundreds of thousands of distinct CDR3 sequences; about 53% occur a single time. The ten top clones hold approximately 4.3% of the sample. Sequencing was done on a sample of blood. The receptors come from a girl aged 10 to 17 with multiple sclerosis.

The chain joins TRBV20-1 to TRBJ2-3; the D is unclear. Germline V gives CDR1 DFQATT, CDR2 SNEGSKA (reference sequence). The CDR3 loop spans 11 amino acids. The V gene lost 4 bases and the J gene lost 7 bases, with 9 bases spanning the gap. The CDR3 sequence: CSATERHTQYF. CDR3 DNA: TGCAGTGCTACAGAGCGACATACGCAGTATTTT.

This clonotype has more than one count but fewer than ten. The V and J genes are TRBV7-9 and TRBJ2-3; 7 nucleotides align to TRBD2. Germline CDR1 SEHNR, CDR2 FQNEAQ (reference sequence). V lost 7 bases, J lost 3 bases, and 10 bases stayed unmatched. The CDR3 has 15 residues. The CDR3 sequence: CASTSLAGVTDTQYF. DNA for the CDR3: TGTGCCAGCACCTCATTGGCGGGAGTGACAGATACGCAGTATTTT.

The chain has TRBV5-5 and TRBJ2-5; possible D gene TRBD1, 5 bases. The length of the CDR3 is 14 residues. V was shortened by 4 bases and J by 2 bases, with 12 bases between the two germline ends. CDR1 and CDR2 from the germline V gene are SGHKS and YYEKEE (reference sequence). CDR3 DNA: TGTGCCAGCAGCGCCAGGGTAGGGCAAGAGACCCAGTACTTC. Its translation: CASSARVGQETQYF.

The CDR3 nucleotides read TGTGCCAGCAGCTTAGGGTCGGTGGGAGGGGGCGAGCAGTACTTC. This sequence encodes CASSLGSVGGGEQYF. V and J are TRBV7-6 and TRBJ2-7; a possible D gene is TRBD2 (7 bases). The V and J ends lost 1 base and 6 bases respectively, with 16 bases between them. Germline V CDR1 and CDR2: SGHVS, FNYEAQ. The CDR3 length is 15 residues.

This clonotype was recorded a few times. CDR3 sequence: CASSVDGDRGNGYTF. CDR3 sequence (DNA): TGTGCCAGCAGCGTAGACGGGGACAGGGGTAATGGCTACACCTTC. The chain links TRBV9 to TRBJ1-2; 10 bases are a match to TRBD1. V trimming: 0 bases; J trimming: 6 bases; junction bases outside the gene matches: 5. The CDR3 is 15 amino acids. Germline V gene sequence: CDR1 SGDLS, CDR2 YYNGEE.

This clonotype is a singleton in its sample. The DNA is omitted, as the CDR3 cannot be located on it reliably, and the CDR3 follows TCRdb's listing. The gene calls are TRBV29-1 and TRBJ1-1; the D call in the table, TRBD1, was not verified against the DNA. Counting both end residues, the CDR3 totals 20 amino acids. Germline CDR1 SQVTM, CDR2 ANQGSEA. This CDR3 reads CSVGDDSYEQYFGPGTEAFF.

The chain joins TRBV5-6 to TRBJ2-7; 7 bases align to TRBD1. TRBJ2-5 matches the DNA end more closely, so the J call is doubtful. CDR1 is SGHDT and CDR2 is YYEEEE in the germline V gene. This CDR3 spans 17 amino acids. The CDR3 region has the DNA TGTGCCAGCAGCTTGGCTCGACAGGGTTTTGTATCGGAGACCCAGTACTTC. This translates into CASSLARQGFVSETQYF.

The chain uses TRBV3-1 and TRBJ2-5; 8 bases agree with TRBD2. The J call is uncertain, as TRBJ2-4 better fits the DNA end. This CDR3 is 16 amino acids long. CDR1 LGHDT and CDR2 YNNKEL come from the germline V gene (reference sequence). The CDR3 region is CASSQEARPGGDIQYF. As DNA, the CDR3 is TGTGCCAGCAGCCAAGAGGCCAGACCGGGGGGGGACATTCAGTACTTC.

The gene calls are TRBV9 and TRBJ2-3, with 10 bases identical to TRBD2. V dropped 0 bases and J dropped 6; count of bases not matched to a gene: 4. The CDR3 runs to 15 residues. Germline assignment: CDR1 SGDLS and CDR2 YYNGEE. CDR3 in amino acids: CASSVVTSGMDTQYF. Here the CDR3 DNA reads TGTGCCAGCAGCGTAGTAACTAGCGGGATGGATACGCAGTATTTT.

This chain uses TRBV5-1 with TRBJ2-3; no definite D call. CDR3 length equals 12 residues. Germline CDR1 and CDR2: SGHRS and YFSETQ. The V end lost 3 bases, the J end lost 7 bases, and 9 bases lay between the germline ends. The CDR3 is CASSSHQHTQYF. The CDR3 nucleotides are TGCGCCAGCAGCTCCCACCAACATACGCAGTATTTT.

This chain connects TRBV12-3 or TRBV12-4 to TRBJ2-5; 7 bases are shared with TRBD2. V lost 3 bases to trimming and J lost 1 base; unmatched junction nucleotides: 5. The CDR3 is 15 amino acids. CDR3 nucleotide sequence: TGTGCCAGCAGTTTCGCTAGCGGTCGCCAAGAGACCCAGTACTTC. Its protein product is CASSFASGRQETQYF.

The rearrangement joins TRBV20-1 to TRBJ2-1; 10 bases are a match to TRBD2. CDR1 and CDR2 from the germline V gene are DFQATT and SNEGSKA (reference sequence). V dropped 0 bases and J dropped 9; count of bases not matched to a gene: 2. The CDR3 runs 13 residues. The CDR3 sequence: CSARDGLAAEQFF. CDR3 coding DNA: TGCAGTGCTAGAGATGGACTAGCGGCTGAGCAGTTCTTC.

The J gene is TRBJ2-7, the V gene TRBV7-9, with D tentatively TRBD2 (6 bases). Judging by the DNA end, TRBJ2-1 fits better; the J call may be wrong. Germline CDR1 reads SEHNR; CDR2 reads FQNEAQ (reference sequence). The CDR3 spans 16 residues. Written as DNA, the CDR3 is TGTGCCAGCAGCACGGGGACTCTTGCCAGATACAATGAGCAGTTCTTC. Its translation is CASSTGTLARYNEQFF.

The CDR3 sequence is CATARRVEETQYF. CDR3 sequence (DNA): TGTGCCACCGCTCGACGCGTTGAGGAGACCCAGTACTTC. The chain uses TRBV10-3 and TRBJ2-5; D gene uncertain. The V gene lost 10 bases and the J gene lost 5 bases, with 17 bases spanning the gap. Germline CDR1 ENHRY, CDR2 SYGVKD. The CDR3 has 13 residues.

The chain links TRBV7-9 to TRBJ2-5; a weak D match, TRBD2 (6 bases). The CDR3 covers 16 residues. Per the germline V gene, CDR1 is SEHNR and CDR2 is FQNEAQ (reference sequence). V lost 8 bases and J lost 11, with 30 bases in between. DNA for the CDR3: TGTGCCAGCTCCTCCTACCCCGACCGAGAAACTCGGGAGCAGTACTTC. It codes for CASSSYPDRETREQYF. Looking up the rest from reference TRBV7-9 and TRBJ2-5 gives the full variable domain: DTGVSQNPRHKITKRGQNVTFRCDPISEHNRLYWYRQTLGQGPEFLTYFQNEAQLEKSRLLSDRFSAERPKGSFSTLEIQRTEQGDSAMYLCASSSYPDRETREQYFGPGTRLLVL.

CDR3 region: CASSLGLATSYEQYF. The DNA for the CDR3 is TGTGCCAGCAGCCTAGGACTAGCGACCTCCTACGAGCAGTACTTC. The chain couples TRBV6-5 to TRBJ2-7; 9 positions match TRBD2. The CDR3 is made up of 15 amino acids. Trimming removed 6 bases from V and 0 bases from J; junction bases left unmatched: 6. Germline loops: CDR1 MNHEY, CDR2 SVGAGI.

V usage is TRBV10-3 and J usage is TRBJ2-3, with TRBD2 matching 7 bases. This CDR3 is 15 amino acids long. V was pared by 4 bases and J by 0 bases, with 4 bases of the junction left unmatched. The V gene's germline CDR1 is ENHRY and CDR2 SYGVKD. CDR3 in amino acids: CAISGRLASTDTQYF. DNA for the CDR3: TGTGCCATCAGTGGTCGACTAGCCAGCACAGATACGCAGTATTTT.

There are a few counts of this clonotype. The gene calls are TRBV29-1 and TRBJ1-2, with a tentative D call TRBD1 (5 bases). CDR3 length equals 15 residues. Germline V gene lookup returns CDR1 SQVTM and CDR2 ANQGSEA. V gave up 0 bases and J gave up 8 bases, with 19 bases separating them. CDR3 coding DNA: TGCAGCGTTGAAGATTGGGGACTCTCGGTGATGGGCTACACCTTC. Translated, it gives CSVEDWGLSVMGYTF.

J is TRBJ2-1 and V is TRBV2; 7 positions match TRBD2. CDR1 and CDR2 (germline): SNHLY, FYNNEI. This CDR3 spans 15 amino acids. V shed 0 bases, J shed 6 bases, and the junction held 5 bases outside the gene matches. This CDR3 is CASSEARGTLNEQFF. In DNA, the CDR3 is TGTGCCAGCAGTGAAGCGCGGGGGACCCTCAATGAGCAGTTCTTC.

The gene calls are TRBV6-5 and TRBJ1-5; D not certain. The CDR3 totals 20 residues. V was shortened by 1 base and J by 2 bases, with 24 bases between the two germline ends. Per the germline V gene, CDR1 is MNHEY and CDR2 is SVGAGI. CDR3 DNA sequence: TGTGCCAGCAGTTACTTCCGTGGCCCTGGACGATTATCCGGCAATCAGCCCCAGCATTTT. This sequence encodes CASSYFRGPGRLSGNQPQHF.

V and J are TRBV7-6 and TRBJ1-2, with a tentative D call TRBD1 (6 bases). Trimming stripped 5 bases from V and 3 bases from J, with 19 bases between. The length of the CDR3 is 16 residues. The V gene's germline CDR1 is SGHVS and CDR2 FNYEAQ. The CDR3, as DNA: TGTGCCAGCAGCCCTAAAGAGGGGGGCCGCGACTATGGCTACACCTTC. The encoded protein is CASSPKEGGRDYGYTF.

This rearrangement joins TRBV5-1 to TRBJ2-1; D possibly matches TRBD1 or TRBD2 (5 bases each). Germline loops: CDR1 SGHRS, CDR2 YFSETQ. V was pared by 8 bases and J by 9 bases, with 18 bases between. The CDR3 is 13 residues long. Here the CDR3 reads CASYRDQRAEQFF. For the CDR3, the DNA is TGCGCCAGTTACCGGGACCAGCGTGCTGAGCAGTTCTTC.

This clonotype was seen a few times. V is TRBV4-1 and J is TRBJ2-7; D is perhaps TRBD1 (5 bases). The CDR3 is 15 amino acids. Trimming removed 4 bases from V and 5 bases from J, with 18 bases in between. Germline assignment: CDR1 MGHRA and CDR2 YSYEKL. CDR3: CASSLGHMGTHEQYF. DNA of the CDR3: TGCGCCAGCAGCCTCGGACACATGGGAACGCACGAGCAGTACTTC.

The rearrangement uses TRBV20-1 and TRBJ2-7; the D gene is possibly TRBD1 (6 bases). Trimming pared 3 bases from V and 4 bases from J, leaving 16 bases between. The germline V gene encodes CDR1 DFQATT and CDR2 SNEGSKA (reference sequence). The CDR3 length is 14 residues. CDR3 sequence: CSARSQGMWYEQYF. In nucleotides, the CDR3 is TGCAGTGCTAGGTCTCAGGGGATGTGGTACGAGCAGTACTTC.

This clonotype occurred a few times. The genes are TRBV11-2 and TRBJ2-5; TRBD2 is a possible D gene (6 bases). With 7 bases removed from V and 6 bases from J, the gap between germline ends came to 12 bases. Germline-derived CDR1 and CDR2 are SGHAT and FQNNGV. The CDR3 loop spans 12 amino acids. CDR3 loop: CASNRGLKTQYF. CDR3 bases: TGTGCCAGCAATCGGGGGTTGAAGACCCAGTACTTC.

CDR3 coding DNA: TGTGCCAGCAGCTTAGGACCAACTAGCGGGGCATTTGAGGGTGAGCAGTTCTTC. Translation gives CASSLGPTSGAFEGEQFF. J is TRBJ2-1 and V is TRBV7-2; 10 bases align to TRBD2. The CDR3 loop spans 18 amino acids. Per the germline V gene, CDR1 is SGHTA and CDR2 is FQGNSA. V lost 1 base, J lost 9 bases, and 15 bases stayed unmatched.

This chain links TRBV27 with TRBJ2-3; TRBD2 is a possible D gene (5 bases). The CDR3 contains 15 residues. CDR1 MNHEY and CDR2 SMNVEV come from the germline V gene (reference sequence). V lost 7 bases and J 1 base, leaving 15 bases between the germline ends. The CDR3 region is CASTITGLRTDTQYF. The CDR3 DNA reads TGTGCCAGCACCATAACCGGACTTCGCACAGATACGCAGTATTTT.

The sample holds one count of this clonotype. This chain joins TRBV20-1 and TRBJ2-5; TRBD1 matches 9 bases. The CDR3 runs 14 residues. J lost 2 bases, V lost 3 bases, and 4 bases had no gene match. From germline, CDR1 is DFQATT and CDR2 SNEGSKA (reference sequence). The CDR3 region is CSASSDRGQETQYF. The CDR3, as DNA: TGCAGTGCTAGTTCAGACAGGGGGCAAGAGACCCAGTACTTC.

This rearrangement joins TRBV14 to TRBJ1-1, with D hard to call. V lost 4 bases and J lost 7, with 10 bases in between. The CDR3 totals 12 residues. Germline V lookup: CDR1 SGHDN, CDR2 FVKESK. The chain's CDR3 is CASSPDGLEAFF. CDR3 coding DNA: TGTGCCAGCAGCCCGGACGGACTTGAAGCTTTCTTT.

The gene calls are TRBV4-2 and TRBJ2-7, with 8 bases lining up with TRBD1. Unmatched junction bases numbered 3, after V lost 1 base and J lost 4 bases. CDR3 length: 14 amino acids. In germline, CDR1 is LGHNA, CDR2 YNFKEQ. CDR3 residues: CASSQVQGAYEQYF. As DNA, the CDR3 is TGTGCCAGCAGCCAAGTGCAGGGGGCTTACGAGCAGTACTTC.

This clonotype appeared a few times. This rearrangement joins TRBV29-1 to TRBJ2-7; D not resolved. The length of the CDR3 is 12 residues. Trimming pared 6 bases from V and 1 base from J, leaving 10 bases between. Germline CDR1 SQVTM, CDR2 ANQGSEA. CDR3 protein: CSVEQSSYEQYF. The CDR3 DNA sequence: TGCAGCGTCGAACAGAGTTCCTACGAGCAGTACTTC.